The 3 T cell receptor beta chains presented below share a single source sample, sequenced in a study of blood T cell repertoires in COVID-19. Profiling relied on immunoSEQ multiplex PCR, and the TCRdb table lists in-frame clones only, not all of them. The sample lists roughly 250,000 clones, roughly nine tenths seen once, with 1.2% in the top ten. The material sequenced was PBMCs or T cells enriched from blood (not recorded which). The receptors come from a human donor in a cohort exposed to, infected with or recovered from COVID-19 (not recorded which). The donor label of this sample is uncertain.

Regarding this clone: In the same sample, other DNA sequences code for this CDR3. The genes are TRBV18 and TRBJ2-7; 10 positions agree with TRBD1. V gave up 6 bases and J gave up 5 bases; unmatched junction bases: 4. This CDR3 region has 13 residues. Per the germline V gene, CDR1 is KGHSH and CDR2 is LQKENI. CDR3 region: CASSPGQGNEQYF. DNA of the CDR3: TGTGCCAGCTCTCCGGGACAGGGGAACGAGCAGTACTTC. The variable domain in full, with the rest retrieved from reference TRBV18 and TRBJ2-7, is NAGVMQNPRHLVRRRGQEARLRCSPMKGHSHVYWYRQLPEEGLKFMVYLQKENIIDESGMPKERFSAEFPKEGPSILRIQQVVRGDSAAYFCASSPGQGNEQYFGPGTRLTVT.

The gene calls are TRBV18 and TRBJ2-1, with TRBD2 matching 15 bases. This CDR3 is built from 22 residues. V trimming: 3 bases; J trimming: 4 bases; junction bases outside the gene matches: 19. CDR1 is KGHSH, CDR2 LQKENI, per germline. CDR3 coding DNA: TGTGCCAGCTCACCTGGACTAGCGGGGGGGCCCCACCCGTCAGGCGTATACAATGAGCAGTTCTTC. Translating gives CASSPGLAGGPHPSGVYNEQFF. The entire variable domain, with the rest obtained from reference TRBV18 and TRBJ2-1, is as follows: NAGVMQNPRHLVRRRGQEARLRCSPMKGHSHVYWYRQLPEEGLKFMVYLQKENIIDESGMPKERFSAEFPKEGPSILRIQQVVRGDSAAYFCASSPGLAGGPHPSGVYNEQFFGPGTRLTVL.

This clone occurred a few times. The DNA for the CDR3 is TGTGCCAGCAGCTTTGGACGGGGGAACACTGAAGCTTTCTTT. Translation gives CASSFGRGNTEAFF. The chain carries TRBV5-6 and TRBJ1-1, with D hard to call. Germline CDR1 SGHDT, CDR2 YYEEEE. Trimming left V 2 bases short and J 1 base short, with 9 bases between. The CDR3 has 14 residues.